This T cell receptor beta chain was obtained from a study of cytomegalovirus exposure and HLA in healthy donors (dated by TCRdb to 2016 to 2017). Study-wide context: An earlier analysis of a few hundred of the donors reported over 250 Gb of sequence data and 117 million unique TCR beta sequences obtained from 150 million to 200 million T cells. Approximately 310 gigabases of sequencing data and around 85 million unique TCR sequences made up an early release that covered some 640 HLA-typed donors. Of the roughly 390 genotyped donors, roughly 85% fell in the genetic ancestry cluster associated with self-reported Caucasian donors. The study aimed to test whether signatures of past pathogen exposure could be identified by cataloging public T cell receptors. The T cell repertoires of 670 or so subjects were profiled by immunosequencing and related to cytomegalovirus serostatus. A separate validation cohort of roughly 110 different subjects was used in addition to the approximately 610-subject first cohort. To predict cytomegalovirus infection status, the study combined high-throughput TCR immunosequencing, statistical association of individual TCRs with disease status, and machine learning. A later analysis re-examined previously published TCR beta repertoires from around 670 donors and added high-resolution HLA genotyping to investigate patterns of TCR occurrence. Rather than using new phenotypic data, the later analysis identified candidate immune exposures from TCR beta sequences and from how often those sequences occurred across donors. In an earlier analysis of 550 to 700 of the donors, high-throughput TCR beta sequencing was used to judge whether each TCR beta V gene segment behaved as functional or pseudogenic. Donor age, sex, ethnicity and CMV serostatus were compiled together with the repertoire data. Genome-wide SNP genotypes for about 65% of the roughly 700 donors were used in a later genetic analysis, which treated that subset as a discovery cohort. All discovery cohort repertoires had been generated using a single sequencing platform. Class I and class II HLA loci were covered by the typing at four-digit resolution. The number of donors typed differed by locus, with about 629-640 for A, B, C, DRB1 and DQB1, 522 for DQA1, approximately 570 for DPA1, and under 490 for DPB1. Four or five DR-DQ haplotypes were handled as single units for association and clustering because linkage in the cohort was strong. Among about 370 genotyped donors of the cohort, an average of roughly 230,000 unique TCR beta nucleotide sequences was sequenced per donor, of which about 20% were non-productive.

This clone showed up just a few times. This clone's antigen is unknown. No per-base quality is available; no much larger clone lies one base away. The cohort consisted of hundreds of healthy bone marrow donors. All cohort members were sampled while nominally healthy, although unrecorded immune exposures were likely present. The donor tested CMV seronegative, placing the donor among the 350 to 400 seronegative members of the cohort. A peripheral blood sample was collected from each donor, and TCR beta sequencing was performed on peripheral blood mononuclear cells. Genomic DNA extraction from the blood cell samples was performed with the Qiagen DNeasy Blood Extraction Kit. The junction shows trimming of 3 bases on V and 7 bases on J, and the gene matches do not reach 2 bases of it. Including cysteine and phenylalanine, the CDR3 has 14 amino acids. Just the 42-base CDR3 DNA is kept, in frame starting at base 1. As encoded in the germline V gene (reference sequence), CDR1 is LNHDA while CDR2 is SQIVND.

The receptor library was made with the immunoSEQ multiplex PCR assay. For the multiplex PCR, a mixture combining 60 forward primers for TCR Vbeta segments and 13 reverse primers for TCR Jbeta segments was used. Amplification of the CDR3 region of rearranged TCR beta genes was performed with a multiplex PCR assay on genomic DNA. Amplified TCR beta libraries were sequenced as 87-base-pair reads on the Illumina HiSeq System. In the original analysis: In a later analysis, roughly 80 million unique TCR beta chains were counted across the 500 to 700 repertoires, and roughly 11 million of these chains were shared by at least two donors. A nearest-neighbor algorithm error-corrected the raw reads and collapsed the reads into unique sequences, merging closely related sequences to remove PCR and sequencing errors. CDR3 sequences were aligned to IMGT reference sequences to assign V, D and J gene segments. For a sequence to be retained, a match of at least six nucleotides was required to both a V gene segment and a J gene segment. Rearrangements were classified as productive when the CDR3 lacked stop codons and remained in frame with V and J, and all other rearrangements were classified as non-productive. Following IMGT convention, CDR3 was defined as the stretch from the second conserved V-encoded cysteine to the conserved J-encoded phenylalanine. Sequences without an unambiguous match to a single V gene segment were excluded from the earlier analysis of over 500 of the donors. An earlier analysis of approximately 590 of the donors classified V segments as functional when productive rearrangements were above 56.7% and as segregating when the standard deviation between donors was above 5%. A statistical classification framework was developed to diagnose cytomegalovirus status using the catalog of TCR beta chain sequences. V and J gene assignment, in a later analysis, came from comparing TCR nucleotide sequences with IMGT/GENE-DB human TR gene sequences. Using the TCRdist pipeline, a later analysis assigned CDR3 sequences along with most-parsimonious VDJ recombination scenarios. In a later analysis, every TCR beta chain was defined by the combination of its CDR3 amino acid sequence and its V-gene family, and reads without a unique V-gene family were dropped. A later analysis removed roughly 590 highly shared, low-generation-probability nucleotide sequences to deal with suspected cross-contamination and a sequencing artifact. For each public chain, a later analysis derived a clonal expansion index from normalized ranks of inferred template counts within each repertoire. In a later analysis, generation probabilities were computed with a VDJ recombination model fitted to out-of-frame rearrangements, and the resulting probabilities were checked against IGoR. In a later analysis, hypergeometric tests were used to score TCR-TCR, TCR-HLA and TCR-CMV co-occurrence, with a repertoire-size bias correction applied to TCR pairs. False discovery rates were estimated in a later analysis by permuting HLA or CMV assignments 20 times. In a later analysis, co-occurring TCRs were grouped with DBSCAN, and TCRdist sequence similarity was added when clustering was performed within HLA-allele-positive subsets. Co-occurrence clustering excluded repertoires with fewer than 30,000 or more than 120,000 public chains, plus five with anomalous nucleotide sharing. The table comes from immuneACCESS by way of TCRdb, which keeps in-frame sequences with V and J called. Part of the clones is missing from these tables; in studies checked, under half for an unresolved V gene and the rest for unknown reasons. That table is the source of V, J and clone size, and D and trimming were worked out from the DNA. The sample includes about 140,000 clones, with around 72% observed a single time. Together, the top ten hold over 1% of the sample.

Here is what the overall study found, with its caveats: The authors suggested that the approach could potentially be generalized to other disease states and immunological phenotypes. The presence/absence analyses assumed that sequencing depth was roughly uniform across donors, and that assumption may not be true. Correlated functional status among segregating V segments might reflect linkage disequilibrium, but an unknown experimental factor could not be ruled out. According to a later analysis, TCR association rates differed among HLA loci, with DRB1 alleles showing the most associated TCRs and HLA-C alleles showing the fewest. When HLA alleles, especially DR and DQ, strongly co-occurred, attributing TCR associations to individual alleles was difficult. Most TCR sequences were seen in very few donors, while some public TCRs were found in many individuals. In vitro tests confirmed that three of the cytomegalovirus-associated TCR beta chains recognize cytomegalovirus antigens. A later analysis found that most CMV-associated TCR beta chains appeared HLA-restricted, with HLA associations seemingly driven largely by CMV exposure. The study listed 164 TCR beta chains as associated with cytomegalovirus. HLA typing was unavailable for some donors at each locus, so association tests used only the typed subset. A further reported finding was that TCR beta sequences accurately predicted the HLA-A and HLA-B alleles for most subjects in the first cohort. In this cohort, only TCR beta chains were sequenced, and detectable features were limited by the absence of alpha or paired-chain data. Around 16 rarely observed V segments, including chromosome 9 orphons, were excluded from the earlier analysis of 550 to 700 of the donors because counts were too low. A cluster of highly shared sequence variants was judged likely to represent a technical artifact of the sequencing pipeline. A later genetic analysis reported fewer N-insertions in productive TCRs among donors in an Asian-associated ancestry cluster than the approximately 670-donor mean. Several of the top co-occurrence clusters appeared to be linked to parvovirus B19, influenza, CMV and Epstein-Barr virus, according to a later analysis. For the cohort, immune exposure information was limited to CMV serostatus. In an earlier analysis of approximately 590 of the donors, most TCR beta V segments appeared in productive rearrangements about 87% or about 30% of the time, broadly matching IMGT annotations. At a false discovery rate of 0.05, a later analysis linked some 17,000 TCR beta sequences to specific HLA alleles. In a later analysis, HLA-associated TCR beta chains were found to be more clonally expanded and to have lower generation probabilities than equally common non-associated chains. V-gene and J-gene trimming of TCR beta chains was associated with a missense DCLRE1C variant in a later genetic analysis, and the association was replicated in an independent cohort. The 87-base-pair reads could not distinguish some IMGT-functional V segments, including TRBV6-2 and TRBV6-3, so those segments were excluded. In both the original and validation cohorts, the classifier was reported to diagnose cytomegalovirus status with high specificity and sensitivity.

The sequence derives from a woman between 40 and 55 years old in good health and CMV-seronegative. The sample consisted of PBMCs. The chain uses TRBV19 and TRBJ1-6, with 8 middle bases fitting TRBD1. The CDR3 has the sequence CASSIRTGNSPLHF. The bases read TGTGCCAGTAGTATTAGGACAGGGAATTCACCCCTCCACTTT.